These 22 T cell receptor beta chains were all obtained from the same sample, sequenced in a study of T-cell reconstitution after alpha-beta-depleted transplantation in children. TCRbeta library preparation incorporated unique molecular identifiers. TCRdb processed the PCR reads anew with MiXCR; each CDR3 protein has one entry. This table holds some 520,000 distinct CDR3 sequences, about 31% found once. The sample here was PBMCs from the stem cell graft donor, taken from the stem cell graft. These receptors were collected from a human donor who donated a stem cell graft to a child with aplastic anemia.

J is TRBJ2-7 and V is TRBV6-1; D might be TRBD1 (7 bases). This CDR3 is built from 14 residues. V shed 7 bases and J shed 2 bases, with 15 bases lying between them. Germline CDR1 is MNHNS and CDR2 is SASEGT. CDR3: CASIRTGGTYEQYF. CDR3 DNA: TGTGCCAGCATCCGGACAGGCGGGACCTACGAGCAGTACTTC.

The CDR3 DNA is TGTGCCAGTAGCCAGACAGGGGGGGGGACTGAAGCTTTCTTT. Its translation is CASSQTGGGTEAFF. The V gene is TRBV19, the J gene TRBJ1-1, with 9 positions matching TRBD1. With 6 bases clipped from V and 5 bases from J, the junction kept 7 bases outside the gene matches. Germline CDR1 LNHDA, CDR2 SQIVND (reference sequence). The CDR3 is 14 amino acids.

The genes are TRBV12-3 or TRBV12-4 and TRBJ2-3, with 10 bases that match TRBD2. After removal of 4 bases from V and 0 bases from J, the junction contained 4 bases not matched to a gene. CDR3 size: 16 residues. The CDR3 DNA sequence: TGTGCCAGCAGTTCCTATAGCGGGAGGAGCACAGATACGCAGTATTTT. This gives the protein CASSSYSGRSTDTQYF.

The chain joins TRBV2 to TRBJ1-1; no clear D. Germline V gene lookup returns CDR1 SNHLY and CDR2 FYNNEI. CDR3 length: 13 amino acids. V lost 10 bases to trimming and J lost 6 bases, with 18 bases between them. The CDR3 nucleotides read TGTGCCAACCTTGAGGACCGAGAAGCTGAAGCTTTCTTT. It translates to CANLEDREAEAFF.

The V and J genes are TRBV7-9 and TRBJ2-4; perhaps TRBD2 as D (5 bases). V was shortened by 6 bases and J by 1 base, with 16 bases between the two germline ends. CDR1 SEHNR and CDR2 FQNEAQ come from the germline V gene (reference sequence). This CDR3 has 16 amino acids. CDR3 nucleotides: TGTGCCAGCAGTTCCCCAGGAGGCGGGGCCAAAAACATTCAGTACTTC. It is translated as CASSSPGGGAKNIQYF. The full variable domain, its missing parts supplied by reference TRBV7-9 and TRBJ2-4, is DTGVSQNPRHKITKRGQNVTFRCDPISEHNRLYWYRQTLGQGPEFLTYFQNEAQLEKSRLLSDRFSAERPKGSFSTLEIQRTEQGDSAMYLCASSSPGGGAKNIQYFGAGTRLSVL.

V and J are TRBV30 and TRBJ2-3; 7 bases are shared with TRBD2. The CDR3 covers 17 residues. CDR1 and CDR2 from the germline V gene are GTSNPN and SVGIG (reference sequence). Unmatched junction bases numbered 13, after V lost 3 bases and J lost 1 base. Written as DNA, the CDR3 is TGTGCCTGGAGCTCAGTACGGCGGGGGTTTGGCACAGATACGCAGTATTTT. It yields the protein CAWSSVRRGFGTDTQYF.

CDR3 loop: CASSSIVTEAFF. As DNA, the CDR3 is TGTGCCAGCAGTTCTATCGTCACTGAAGCTTTCTTT. This chain connects TRBV12-3 or TRBV12-4 to TRBJ1-1; no firm D call. V lost 4 bases to trimming and J lost 4 bases, with 7 bases between them. CDR3 length: 12 amino acids.

This clonotype appeared a single time. V is TRBV20-1 and J is TRBJ1-5, with TRBD1 identical over 8 bases. The CDR3 length is 17 residues. Germline lookup yields CDR1 DFQATT and CDR2 SNEGSKA (reference sequence). J gave up 1 base and V 3 bases, and 11 bases lay outside the gene matches. The CDR3 spells CSASPGGAGGSNQPQHF. The DNA of the CDR3 is TGCAGTGCTAGCCCAGGGGGCGCGGGGGGCAGCAATCAGCCCCAGCATTTT.

This clonotype was seen more than once but under ten times. The rearrangement links TRBV7-2 to TRBJ2-5; TRBD1 aligns across 12 bases. The CDR3 is made up of 16 amino acids. Germline values: CDR1 SGHTA, CDR2 FQGNSA. Germline trimming cut 0 bases from V and 4 bases from J; bases unmatched to any gene: 3. DNA of the CDR3: TGTGCCAGCAGCTTAGCGGGACAGGGGGCGCGAGAGACCCAGTACTTC. This codes for CASSLAGQGARETQYF.

This clonotype was seen at least ten times. J is TRBJ2-1 and V is TRBV15; 7 nucleotides line up with TRBD2. The germline V gene encodes CDR1 LNHNV and CDR2 YYDKDF (reference sequence). This CDR3 spans 15 amino acids. The V gene end was trimmed by 2 bases and the J gene end by 5 bases; junction bases not matched to a gene: 6. CDR3 sequence (DNA): TGTGCCACCAGCAGATATGCTAGCGGAAACAATGAGCAGTTCTTC. Protein product: CATSRYASGNNEQFF.

The gene calls are TRBV12-3 or TRBV12-4 and TRBJ1-1; TRBD1 aligns across 11 bases. The CDR3 is 16 amino acids. The J segment lost 4 bases and the V segment lost 6 bases, leaving 10 bases of the junction unmatched. The DNA for the CDR3 is TGTGCCAGCAGGTCCCGGGACAGGGGGTTTAGCACTGAAGCTTTCTTT. It yields the protein CASRSRDRGFSTEAFF.

This rearrangement joins TRBV27 to TRBJ2-5; no clear D gene. V was trimmed by 5 bases and J by 0 bases, leaving 10 bases between them. Germline V lookup: CDR1 MNHEY, CDR2 SMNVEV (reference sequence). The CDR3 loop spans 14 amino acids. CDR3 loop: CASSPTFYQETQYF. The DNA for the CDR3 is TGTGCCAGCAGTCCGACATTTTACCAAGAGACCCAGTACTTC.

This clonotype came up once. The rearrangement uses TRBV5-1 and TRBJ2-1; D call uncertain. The germline CDR1 and CDR2 sequences are SGHRS and YFSETQ. Trimming took off 2 bases at V and 5 bases at J, with 20 bases between the two ends. The CDR3 runs 17 residues. CDR3 coding DNA: TGCGCCAGCAGCTTAGAAAGCACGTTTGAATCCAACAATGAGCAGTTCTTC. It yields the protein CASSLESTFESNNEQFF.

This clonotype was detected only once. This chain uses TRBV24-1 with TRBJ1-1; tentatively, D is TRBD1 (5 bases). Trimming pared 7 bases from V and 1 base from J, leaving 15 bases between. This CDR3 has 15 residues. From germline, CDR1 is KGHDR and CDR2 SFDVKD. The CDR3 region has the DNA TGTGCCACCAGAAGAGATGACAGACCGAACACTGAAGCTTTCTTT. Protein: CATRRDDRPNTEAFF.

This clonotype appeared a few times. This sequence joins TRBV7-8 and TRBJ2-7, with D possibly being TRBD1 (6 bases). The CDR3 is 15 amino acids. V lost 1 base and J lost 4, with 14 bases in between. Germline CDR1 SGHVS, CDR2 FQNEAQ. CDR3 DNA: TGTGCCAGCAGCTTAGGCTACGCAGGGGATTACGAGCAGTACGTC. Translated: CASSLGYAGDYEQYV.

The V gene is TRBV4-3, the J gene TRBJ1-1, with D possibly being TRBD1 (5 bases). The V end was cut by 0 bases, the J end by 1 base, with 9 bases between. Germline values: CDR1 LGHNA, CDR2 YSLEER. There are 15 residues in the CDR3. The CDR3 bases are TGCGCCAGCAGCCAAGATCAGGGCGGGAACACTGAAGCTTTCTTT. Protein: CASSQDQGGNTEAFF.

This clonotype has a handful of counts. The chain combines TRBV24-1 with TRBJ1-4, with a tentative D call TRBD1 (6 bases). Trimming cost V 4 bases and J 3 bases, with 11 bases left between them. This CDR3 has 15 residues. Germline V gene data show CDR1 as KGHDR and CDR2 as SFDVKD. The CDR3 loop reads CATSDQQGPNEKLFF. In nucleotides, the CDR3 is TGTGCCACCAGTGACCAACAGGGTCCTAATGAAAAACTGTTTTTT.

On this clonotype itself: The junction departs from the called germline gene at one end, perhaps through a read error. The chain combines TRBV7-2 with TRBJ2-1; possible D gene TRBD1, 5 bases. The CDR3 spans 12 residues. The germline CDR1 and CDR2 sequences are SGHTA and FQGNSA. Here the CDR3 DNA reads TGTGCCAGCAGCTTAGAGCTGGGTAGCAGGGTCTTC. Its translation is CASSLELGSRVF.

This clonotype was found a few times. The chain links TRBV11-2 to TRBJ2-1; TRBD2 agrees at 9 bases. The germline V gene encodes CDR1 SGHAT and CDR2 FQNNGV. This CDR3 contains 16 residues. V shed 5 bases and J 6 bases; nucleotides not matched to a gene: 11. CDR3 DNA: TGTGCCAGCAGCCACAACTGGCGGGAGGGCCTCAATGAGCAGTTCTTC. It translates to CASSHNWREGLNEQFF.

V is TRBV20-1 and J is TRBJ2-5; no definite D call. Trimming left V 3 bases short and J 9 bases short, with 14 bases between. The CDR3 is made up of 12 amino acids. Germline lookup yields CDR1 DFQATT and CDR2 SNEGSKA (reference sequence). The CDR3 bases are TGCAGTGCTAGCAGGATATTAACGCCCCAGTACTTC. This codes for CSASRILTPQYF.

This chain links TRBV20-1 with TRBJ1-1, with TRBD1 identical over 7 bases. The CDR3 length is 15 residues. The trim removed 0 bases at V and 5 bases at J, leaving 9 bases unmatched. Germline V gives CDR1 DFQATT, CDR2 SNEGSKA (reference sequence). Here the CDR3 DNA reads TGCAGTGCTAGAGATACCCCGACAGGGAAGACTGAAGCTTTCTTT. Residues: CSARDTPTGKTEAFF.

This clonotype was observed a few times. The gene calls are TRBV12-3 or TRBV12-4 and TRBJ1-1, with D perhaps matching TRBD1 (5 bases). This CDR3 contains 15 residues. V lost 6 bases to trimming and J lost 0 bases, with 14 bases between them. The CDR3 is CASSIYRGMNTEAFF. The DNA of the CDR3 is TGTGCCAGCAGCATTTACCGGGGCATGAACACTGAAGCTTTCTTT.